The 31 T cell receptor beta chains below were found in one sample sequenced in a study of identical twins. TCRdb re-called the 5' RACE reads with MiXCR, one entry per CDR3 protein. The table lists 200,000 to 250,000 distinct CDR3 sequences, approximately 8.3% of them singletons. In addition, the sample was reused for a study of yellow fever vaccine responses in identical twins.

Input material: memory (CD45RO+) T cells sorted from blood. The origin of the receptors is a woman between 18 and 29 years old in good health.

Written as DNA, the CDR3 is TGTGCCAGCAGCTTAGTGGCCAGGGGGGGAACCTACAATGAGCAGTTCTTC. Translating gives CASSLVARGGTYNEQFF. The rearrangement joins TRBV7-2 to TRBJ2-1, with D possibly being TRBD1 or TRBD2 (7 bases each). Germline values: CDR1 SGHTA, CDR2 FQGNSA. Trimming pared 1 base from V and 2 bases from J, leaving 15 bases between. This CDR3 is 17 amino acids long.

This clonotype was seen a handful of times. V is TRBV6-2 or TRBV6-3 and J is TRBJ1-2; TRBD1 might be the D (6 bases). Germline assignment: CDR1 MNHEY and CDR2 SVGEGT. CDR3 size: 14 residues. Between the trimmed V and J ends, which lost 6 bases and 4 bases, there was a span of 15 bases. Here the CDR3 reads CASSPGGASYGYTF. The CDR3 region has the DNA TGTGCCAGCAGCCCCGGGGGGGCAAGCTATGGCTACACCTTC.

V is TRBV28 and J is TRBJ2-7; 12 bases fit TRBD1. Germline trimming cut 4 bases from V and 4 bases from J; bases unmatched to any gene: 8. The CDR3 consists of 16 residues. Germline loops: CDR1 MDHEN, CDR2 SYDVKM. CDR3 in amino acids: CASSSPGQGATYEQYF. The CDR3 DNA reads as TGTGCCAGCAGTTCTCCGGGACAGGGGGCAACGTACGAGCAGTACTTC.

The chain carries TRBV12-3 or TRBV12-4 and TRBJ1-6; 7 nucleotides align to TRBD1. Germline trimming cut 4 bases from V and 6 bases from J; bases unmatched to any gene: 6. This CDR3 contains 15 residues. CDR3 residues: CASSSRQGSNSPLHF. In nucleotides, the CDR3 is TGTGCCAGCAGTTCCCGACAGGGATCTAATTCACCCCTCCACTTT.

The CDR3 DNA reads TGTGCCAGCAGCTTACGCCAGCGGGAGTCCCACGAGCAGTACTTC. It encodes CASSLRQRESHEQYF. The chain recombines TRBV7-2 with TRBJ2-7, with TRBD2 identical over 8 bases. V shed 2 bases and J 5 bases; nucleotides not matched to a gene: 8. The V gene's germline CDR1 is SGHTA and CDR2 FQGNSA. CDR3 length equals 15 residues.

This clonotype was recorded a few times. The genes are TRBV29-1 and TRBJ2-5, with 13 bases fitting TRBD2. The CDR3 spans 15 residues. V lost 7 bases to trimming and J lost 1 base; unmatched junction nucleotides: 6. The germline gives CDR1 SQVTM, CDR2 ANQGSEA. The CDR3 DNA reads TGCAGCGGGAGGACTAGCGGGGGAATCCAAGAGACCCAGTACTTC. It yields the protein CSGRTSGGIQETQYF.

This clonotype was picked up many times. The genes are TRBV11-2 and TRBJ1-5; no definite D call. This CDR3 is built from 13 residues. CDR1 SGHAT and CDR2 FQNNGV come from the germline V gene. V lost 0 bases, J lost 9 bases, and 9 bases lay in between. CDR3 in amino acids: CASSLDLWGPQHF. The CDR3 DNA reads TGTGCCAGCAGCTTAGATCTTTGGGGGCCCCAGCATTTT. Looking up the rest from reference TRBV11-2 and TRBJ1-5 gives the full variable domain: EAGVAQSPRYKIIEKRQSVAFWCNPISGHATLYWYQQILGQGPKLLIQFQNNGVVDDSQLPKDRFSAERLKGVDSTLKIQPAKLEDSAVYLCASSLDLWGPQHFGDGTRLSIL.

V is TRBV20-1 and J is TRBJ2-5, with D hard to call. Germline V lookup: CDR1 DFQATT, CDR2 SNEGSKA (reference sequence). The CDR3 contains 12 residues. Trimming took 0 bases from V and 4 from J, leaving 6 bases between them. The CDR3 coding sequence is TGCAGTGCTAGAGATTATAGAGAGACCCAGTACTTC. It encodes CSARDYRETQYF.

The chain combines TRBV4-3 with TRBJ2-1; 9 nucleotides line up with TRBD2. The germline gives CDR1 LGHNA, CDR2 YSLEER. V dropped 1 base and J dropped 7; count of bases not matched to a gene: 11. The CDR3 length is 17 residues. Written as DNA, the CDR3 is TGCGCCAGCAGCCAAGCACTAGCGGGCCCCCTAAGAAATGAGCAGTTCTTC. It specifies CASSQALAGPLRNEQFF.

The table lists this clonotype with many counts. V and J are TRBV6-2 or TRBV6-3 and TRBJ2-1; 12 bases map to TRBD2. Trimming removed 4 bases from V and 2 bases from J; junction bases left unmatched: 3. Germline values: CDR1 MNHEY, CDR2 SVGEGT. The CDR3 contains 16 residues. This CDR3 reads CASSSPSGRAYNEQFF. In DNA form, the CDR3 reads TGTGCCAGCAGTTCCCCTAGCGGGAGGGCCTACAATGAGCAGTTCTTC.

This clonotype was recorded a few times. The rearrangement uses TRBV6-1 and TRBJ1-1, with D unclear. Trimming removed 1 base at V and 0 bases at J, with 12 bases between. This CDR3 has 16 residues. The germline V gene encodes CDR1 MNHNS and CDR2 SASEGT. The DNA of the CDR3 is TGTGCCAGCAGTGAAGGGAAAGGGAGGGTGAACACTGAAGCTTTCTTT. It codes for CASSEGKGRVNTEAFF.

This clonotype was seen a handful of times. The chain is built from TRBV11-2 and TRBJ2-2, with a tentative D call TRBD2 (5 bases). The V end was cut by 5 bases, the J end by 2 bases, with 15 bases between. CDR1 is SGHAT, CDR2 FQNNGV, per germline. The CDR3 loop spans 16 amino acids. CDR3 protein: CASSTLQAGNTGELFF. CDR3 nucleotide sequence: TGTGCCAGCAGCACCCTTCAGGCGGGCAACACCGGGGAGCTGTTTTTT. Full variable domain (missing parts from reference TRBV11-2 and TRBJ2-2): EAGVAQSPRYKIIEKRQSVAFWCNPISGHATLYWYQQILGQGPKLLIQFQNNGVVDDSQLPKDRFSAERLKGVDSTLKIQPAKLEDSAVYLCASSTLQAGNTGELFFGEGSRLTVL.

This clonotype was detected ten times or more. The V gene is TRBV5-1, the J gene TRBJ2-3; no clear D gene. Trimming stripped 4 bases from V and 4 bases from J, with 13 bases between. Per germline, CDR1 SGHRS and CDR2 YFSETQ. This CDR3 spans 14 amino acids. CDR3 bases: TGCGCCAGCAGCCCCGGCCAGGCGGCAGATACGCAGTATTTT. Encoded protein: CASSPGQAADTQYF.

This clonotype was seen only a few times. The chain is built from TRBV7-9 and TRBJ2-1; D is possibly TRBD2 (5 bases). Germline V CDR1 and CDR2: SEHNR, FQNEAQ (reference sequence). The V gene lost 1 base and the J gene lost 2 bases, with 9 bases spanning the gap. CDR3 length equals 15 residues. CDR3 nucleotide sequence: TGTGCCAGCAGCTTAGGGAGGATCCCCTACAATGAGCAGTTCTTC. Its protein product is CASSLGRIPYNEQFF.

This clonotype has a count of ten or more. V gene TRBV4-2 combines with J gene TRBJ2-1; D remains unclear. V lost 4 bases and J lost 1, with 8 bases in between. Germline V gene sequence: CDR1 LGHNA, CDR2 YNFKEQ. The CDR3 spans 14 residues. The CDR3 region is CASSRDLSYNEQFF. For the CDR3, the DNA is TGTGCCAGCAGCCGGGATTTGTCCTACAATGAGCAGTTCTTC.

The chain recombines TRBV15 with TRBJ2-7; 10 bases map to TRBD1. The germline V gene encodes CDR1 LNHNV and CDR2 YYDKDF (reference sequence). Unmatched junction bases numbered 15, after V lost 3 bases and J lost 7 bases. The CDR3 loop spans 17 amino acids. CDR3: CATSRDQGQGRRREQYF. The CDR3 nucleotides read TGTGCCACCAGCAGGGACCAGGGACAGGGGCGGCGTCGGGAGCAGTACTTC.

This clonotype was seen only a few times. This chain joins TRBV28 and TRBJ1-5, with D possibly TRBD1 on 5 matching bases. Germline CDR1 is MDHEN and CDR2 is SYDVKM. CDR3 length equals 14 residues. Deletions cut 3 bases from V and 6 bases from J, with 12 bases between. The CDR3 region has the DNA TGTGCCAGCAGTTTTATAGACAGTTCTCAGCCCCAGCATTTT. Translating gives CASSFIDSSQPQHF.

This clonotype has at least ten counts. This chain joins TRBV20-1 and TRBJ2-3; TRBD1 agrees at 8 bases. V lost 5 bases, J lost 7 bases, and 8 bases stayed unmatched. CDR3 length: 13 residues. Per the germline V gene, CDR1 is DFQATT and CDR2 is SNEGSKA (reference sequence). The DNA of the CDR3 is TGCAGTGCTGGGGGCAGGGGGCTGCATACGCAGTATTTT. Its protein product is CSAGGRGLHTQYF.

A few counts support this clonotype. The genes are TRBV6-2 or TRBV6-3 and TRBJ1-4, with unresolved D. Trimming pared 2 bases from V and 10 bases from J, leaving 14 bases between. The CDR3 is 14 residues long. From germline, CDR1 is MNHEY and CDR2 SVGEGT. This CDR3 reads CASSYRFAEAKLFF. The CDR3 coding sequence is TGTGCCAGCAGTTACCGGTTTGCCGAGGCAAAACTGTTTTTT.

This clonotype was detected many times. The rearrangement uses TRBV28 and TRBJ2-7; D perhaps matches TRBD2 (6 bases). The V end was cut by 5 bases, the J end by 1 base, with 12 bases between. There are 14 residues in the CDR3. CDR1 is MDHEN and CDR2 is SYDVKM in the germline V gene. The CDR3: CASSLMGGSYEQYF. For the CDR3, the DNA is TGTGCCAGCAGTCTAATGGGGGGTTCCTACGAGCAGTACTTC.

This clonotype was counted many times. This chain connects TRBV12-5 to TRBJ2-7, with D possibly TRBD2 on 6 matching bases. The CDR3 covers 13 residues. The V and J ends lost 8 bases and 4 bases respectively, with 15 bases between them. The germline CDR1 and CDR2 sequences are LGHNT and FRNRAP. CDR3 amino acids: CASSGGMAYEQYF. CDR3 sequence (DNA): TGTGCTAGTTCGGGCGGGATGGCGTACGAGCAGTACTTC.

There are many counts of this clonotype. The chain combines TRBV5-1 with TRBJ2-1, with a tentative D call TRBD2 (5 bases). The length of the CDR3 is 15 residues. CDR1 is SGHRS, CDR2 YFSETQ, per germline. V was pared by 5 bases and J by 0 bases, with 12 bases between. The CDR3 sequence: CASSPGVNSYNEQFF. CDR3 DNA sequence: TGCGCCAGCAGTCCCGGGGTAAACTCCTACAATGAGCAGTTCTTC.

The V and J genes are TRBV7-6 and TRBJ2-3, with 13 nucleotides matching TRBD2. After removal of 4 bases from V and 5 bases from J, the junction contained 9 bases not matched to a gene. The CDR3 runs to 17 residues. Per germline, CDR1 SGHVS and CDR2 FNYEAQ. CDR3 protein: CASSSSPTSGRVDTQYF. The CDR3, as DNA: TGTGCCAGCAGCTCCAGCCCCACTAGCGGGAGGGTAGATACGCAGTATTTT.

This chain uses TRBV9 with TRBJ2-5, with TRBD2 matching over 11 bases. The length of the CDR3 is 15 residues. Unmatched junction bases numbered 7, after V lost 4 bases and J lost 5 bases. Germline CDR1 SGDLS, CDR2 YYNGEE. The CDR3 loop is CASSNRGTSGETQYF. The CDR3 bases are TGTGCCAGCAGCAACCGAGGGACTAGCGGTGAGACCCAGTACTTC.

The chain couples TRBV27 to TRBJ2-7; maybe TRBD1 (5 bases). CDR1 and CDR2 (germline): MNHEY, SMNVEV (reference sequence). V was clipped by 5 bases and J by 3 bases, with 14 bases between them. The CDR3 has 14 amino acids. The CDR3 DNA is TGTGCCAGCAGTAAAAGGACACCGCTCTACGAGCAGTACTTC. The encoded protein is CASSKRTPLYEQYF.

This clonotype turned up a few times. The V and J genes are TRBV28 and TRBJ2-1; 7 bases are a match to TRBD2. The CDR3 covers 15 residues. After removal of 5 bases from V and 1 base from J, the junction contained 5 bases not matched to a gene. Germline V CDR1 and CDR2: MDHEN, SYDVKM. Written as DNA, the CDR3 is TGTGCCAGCAGTCCGGCGGGGGAGTCCTACAATGAGCAGTTCTTC. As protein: CASSPAGESYNEQFF.

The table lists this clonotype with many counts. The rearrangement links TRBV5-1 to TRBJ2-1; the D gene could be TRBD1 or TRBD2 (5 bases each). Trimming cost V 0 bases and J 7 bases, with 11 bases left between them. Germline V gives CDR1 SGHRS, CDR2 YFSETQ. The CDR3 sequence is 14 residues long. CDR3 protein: CASSLEKGRNEQFF. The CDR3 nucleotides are TGCGCCAGCAGCTTGGAAAAGGGGAGAAATGAGCAGTTCTTC.

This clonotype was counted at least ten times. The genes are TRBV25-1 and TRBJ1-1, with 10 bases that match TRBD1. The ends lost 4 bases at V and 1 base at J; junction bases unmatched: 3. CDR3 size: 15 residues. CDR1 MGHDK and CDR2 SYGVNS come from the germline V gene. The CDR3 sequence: CASSGTGGKNTEAFF. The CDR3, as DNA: TGTGCCAGCAGTGGGACAGGGGGGAAGAACACTGAAGCTTTCTTT.

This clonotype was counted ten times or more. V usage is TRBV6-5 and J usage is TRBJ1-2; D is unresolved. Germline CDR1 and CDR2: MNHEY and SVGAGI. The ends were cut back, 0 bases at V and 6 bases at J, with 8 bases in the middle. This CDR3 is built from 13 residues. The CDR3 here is CASSYSAEHGYTF. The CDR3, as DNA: TGTGCCAGCAGTTACTCGGCTGAGCATGGCTACACCTTC.

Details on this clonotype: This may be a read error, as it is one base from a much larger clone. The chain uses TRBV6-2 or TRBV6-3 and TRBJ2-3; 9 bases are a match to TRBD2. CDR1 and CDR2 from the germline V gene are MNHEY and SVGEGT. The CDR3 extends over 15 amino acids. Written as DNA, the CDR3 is TGTGCCATCAGTTTCATAGCGGGAGCGGCAGATACGCAGTATTTT. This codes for CAISFIAGAADTQYF.

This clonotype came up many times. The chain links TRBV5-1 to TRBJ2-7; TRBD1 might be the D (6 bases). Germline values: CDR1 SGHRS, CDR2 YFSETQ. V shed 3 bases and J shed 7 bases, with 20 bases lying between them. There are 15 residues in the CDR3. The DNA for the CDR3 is TGCGCCAGCAGCTGGGACCCGGGACAAATTATAGAGCAGTACTTC. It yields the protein CASSWDPGQIIEQYF. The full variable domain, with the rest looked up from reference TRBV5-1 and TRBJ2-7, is KAGVTQTPRYLIKTRGQQVTLSCSPISGHRSVSWYQQTPGQGLQFLFEYFSETQRNKGNFPGRFSGRQFSNSRSEMNVSTLELGDSALYLCASSWDPGQIIEQYFGPGTRLTVT.